The 17 T cell receptor beta chains given below trace back to one sample, sequenced in a study of shared clonotypes between healthy human individuals. TCRdb's copy holds only in-frame clones and misses some; the assay was immunoSEQ multiplex PCR. The data contain roughly 500,000 clones, about 96% of them singletons. The sample consisted of naive CD4+ T cells sorted from blood. Indicated subset: CD45RA+ positively selected. These receptors were taken from a young woman in good health.

The CDR3 sequence is CASIGVNSYEQYF. CDR3 sequence (DNA): TGTGCCAGCATAGGGGTCAACTCCTACGAGCAGTACTTC. This chain joins TRBV25-1 and TRBJ2-7; D possibly corresponds to TRBD1 (5 bases). Looked up from germline, CDR1 is MGHDK and CDR2 is SYGVNS. With 7 bases removed from V and 0 bases from J, the gap between germline ends came to 10 bases. This CDR3 has 13 residues.

The gene calls are TRBV6-5 and TRBJ1-5; no firm D call. V was pared by 0 bases and J by 5 bases, with 5 bases between. Looked up from germline, CDR1 is MNHEY and CDR2 is SVGAGI. This CDR3 contains 13 residues. The CDR3 DNA reads as TGTGCCAGCAGTTACTCGAACGATCAGCCCCAGCATTTT. Amino acids: CASSYSNDQPQHF.

This chain joins TRBV7-9 and TRBJ1-1, with D unresolved. This CDR3 has 16 amino acids. Deletions cut 1 base from V and 5 bases from J, with 17 bases between. Germline V lookup: CDR1 SEHNR, CDR2 FQNEAQ (reference sequence). The CDR3 sequence is CASSLGATQRATEAFF. The CDR3 coding sequence is TGTGCCAGCAGCTTAGGGGCCACCCAACGAGCGACTGAAGCTTTCTTT.

V usage is TRBV4-1 and J usage is TRBJ1-5; D is uncertain. The germline V gene encodes CDR1 MGHRA and CDR2 YSYEKL. Deletions cut 0 bases from V and 6 bases from J, with 6 bases between. The CDR3 runs 13 residues. For the CDR3, the DNA is TGCGCCAGCAGCCAAGAAGAGCGTCAGCCCCAGCATTTT. As protein: CASSQEERQPQHF.

V and J are TRBV7-9 and TRBJ1-5, with TRBD1 matching over 7 bases. V lost 1 base to trimming and J lost 6 bases; unmatched junction nucleotides: 3. The CDR3 is made up of 14 amino acids. Germline CDR1 and CDR2: SEHNR and FQNEAQ (reference sequence). The DNA of the CDR3 is TGTGCCAGCAGCTTAGGGGCAGGGGGTCAGCCCCAGCATTTT. Translated, it gives CASSLGAGGQPQHF.

The J gene is TRBJ1-1, the V gene TRBV7-9; D might be TRBD1 (6 bases). The CDR3 consists of 16 residues. The germline V gene has CDR1 SEHNR and CDR2 FQNEAQ (reference sequence). Deletions cut 5 bases from V and 6 bases from J, with 22 bases between. CDR3 region: CASSRWTDGLSAEAFF. The CDR3 DNA sequence: TGTGCCAGCAGCCGTTGGACAGATGGGCTTAGCGCTGAAGCTTTCTTT.

The chain carries TRBV7-2 and TRBJ2-7, with D possibly matching TRBD1 (5 bases). The germline V gene encodes CDR1 SGHTA and CDR2 FQGNSA. V was shortened by 5 bases and J by 2 bases, with 19 bases between the two germline ends. CDR3 length: 16 residues. For the CDR3, the DNA is TGTGCCAGCAGCCACCCCCAGGGTCGGGTAACCTACGAGCAGTACTTC. Protein: CASSHPQGRVTYEQYF.

The V and J genes are TRBV9 and TRBJ2-7, with TRBD1 as a possible D gene (5 bases). This CDR3 comprises 13 residues. Between the trimmed V and J ends, which lost 5 bases and 3 bases, there was a span of 12 bases. The germline V gene encodes CDR1 SGDLS and CDR2 YYNGEE. Written as DNA, the CDR3 is TGTGCCAGCAGTCGCGGTCAGGGCTACGAGCAGTACTTC. It is translated as CASSRGQGYEQYF.

This chain links TRBV29-1 with TRBJ2-1; 13 nucleotides align to TRBD2. The germline gives CDR1 SQVTM, CDR2 ANQGSEA. J gave up 9 bases and V 4 bases, and 12 bases lay outside the gene matches. This CDR3 is 16 amino acids long. The CDR3: CSVVGFGLAGEGEQFF. The CDR3 nucleotides read TGCAGCGTTGTAGGCTTTGGACTAGCGGGAGAGGGTGAGCAGTTCTTC.

The rearrangement joins TRBV4-1 to TRBJ2-3; unclear D gene. The CDR3 length is 14 residues. V lost 0 bases to trimming and J lost 2 bases, with 6 bases between them. Per the germline V gene, CDR1 is MGHRA and CDR2 is YSYEKL. The CDR3 nucleotides read TGCGCCAGCAGCCAAGAGGTGTTCACAGATACGCAGTATTTT. It codes for CASSQEVFTDTQYF.

CDR3 nucleotide sequence: TGTGCCAGCAGTCCAGGTCGAGACGAGGAAAAACTGTTTTTT. As protein: CASSPGRDEEKLFF. The V gene is TRBV28, the J gene TRBJ1-4; the D is unclear. V lost 5 bases, J lost 8 bases, and 15 bases lay in between. Germline lookup yields CDR1 MDHEN and CDR2 SYDVKM. This CDR3 has 14 residues.

The V call is TRBV6-1, the J call TRBJ1-5; weak D call: TRBD1 (5 bases). This CDR3 has 15 amino acids. Germline CDR1 reads MNHNS; CDR2 reads SASEGT. Trimming stripped 7 bases from V and 7 bases from J, with 20 bases between. As DNA, the CDR3 is TGTGCCAGCAAGTGGGGTGCGGTTGGGGACCAGCCCCAGCATTTT. Protein: CASKWGAVGDQPQHF.

The chain recombines TRBV29-1 with TRBJ1-1, with TRBD1 matching over 7 bases. Unmatched junction bases numbered 5, after V lost 4 bases and J lost 6 bases. Germline V gives CDR1 SQVTM, CDR2 ANQGSEA. The CDR3 is 12 residues long. The CDR3 loop reads CSVGRQGAEAFF. As DNA, the CDR3 is TGCAGCGTTGGACGACAGGGTGCTGAAGCTTTCTTT.

The CDR3 bases are TGTGCCAGCAGTCTTAGCGGGCAGGGGCCGTACTTC. This sequence encodes CASSLSGQGPYF. The gene calls are TRBV28 and TRBJ2-7, with a tentative D call TRBD2 (7 bases). CDR1 and CDR2 from the germline V gene are MDHEN and SYDVKM. V dropped 5 bases and J dropped 12 bases, with 17 bases sitting between them. CDR3 length: 12 residues.

The rearrangement links TRBV30 to TRBJ2-6, with D unresolved. The CDR3 consists of 14 residues. Trimming shortened V by 2 bases and J by 2 bases, and 7 bases separated the two germline ends. Germline-derived CDR1 and CDR2 are GTSNPN and SVGIG (reference sequence). Here the CDR3 DNA reads TGTGCCTGGAGTAAGATGCCTGGGGCCAACGTCCTGACTTTC. Protein: CAWSKMPGANVLTF. Full variable domain (rest looked up from reference TRBV30 and TRBJ2-6): SQTIHQWPATLVQPVGSPLSLECTVEGTSNPNLYWYRQAAGRGLQLLFYSVGIGQISSEVPQNLSASRPQDRQFILSSKKLLLSDSGFYLCAWSKMPGANVLTFGAGSRLTVL.

CDR3 bases: TGTGCCAGCAGTGAAGGAAGGGGCGCGGAGACCCAGTACTTC. Amino acid sequence: CASSEGRGAETQYF. The chain has TRBV2 and TRBJ2-5, with a weak D call TRBD1 (5 bases). Germline CDR1 is SNHLY and CDR2 is FYNNEI. Trimming removed 1 base at V and 5 bases at J, with 11 bases between. The CDR3 sequence is 14 residues long. The full variable domain, completed using reference TRBV2 and TRBJ2-5, is EPEVTQTPSHQVTQMGQEVILRCVPISNHLYFYWYRQILGQKVEFLVSFYNNEISEKSEIFDDQFSVERPDGSNFTLKIRSTKLEDSAMYFCASSEGRGAETQYFGPGTRLLVL.

The CDR3 protein is CASSTGRSGTGELFF. In DNA form, the CDR3 reads TGTGCCAGCAGCACGGGCCGGTCAGGCACCGGGGAGCTGTTTTTT. This chain uses TRBV7-6 with TRBJ2-2; D gene ambiguous. The V gene lost 5 bases and the J gene lost 4 bases, with 14 bases spanning the gap. Germline V CDR1 and CDR2: SGHVS, FNYEAQ. The CDR3 is 15 amino acids.